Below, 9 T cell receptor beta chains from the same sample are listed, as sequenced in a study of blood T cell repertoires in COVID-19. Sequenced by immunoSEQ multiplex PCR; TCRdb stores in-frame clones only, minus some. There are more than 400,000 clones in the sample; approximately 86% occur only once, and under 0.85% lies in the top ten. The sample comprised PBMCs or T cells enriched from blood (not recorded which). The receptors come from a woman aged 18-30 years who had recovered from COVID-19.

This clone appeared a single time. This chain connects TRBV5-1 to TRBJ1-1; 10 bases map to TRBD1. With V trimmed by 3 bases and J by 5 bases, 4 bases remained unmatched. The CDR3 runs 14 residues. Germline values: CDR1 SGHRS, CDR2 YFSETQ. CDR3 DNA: TGCGCCAGCAGCTATCGGACAGGGGGAACTGAAGCTTTCTTT. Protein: CASSYRTGGTEAFF.

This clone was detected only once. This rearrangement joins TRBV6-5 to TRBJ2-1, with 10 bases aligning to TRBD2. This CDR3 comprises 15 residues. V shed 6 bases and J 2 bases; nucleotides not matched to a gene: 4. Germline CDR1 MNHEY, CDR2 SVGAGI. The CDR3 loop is CASRALAGAYNEQFF. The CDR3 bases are TGTGCCAGCAGAGCCCTAGCGGGGGCCTACAATGAGCAGTTCTTC.

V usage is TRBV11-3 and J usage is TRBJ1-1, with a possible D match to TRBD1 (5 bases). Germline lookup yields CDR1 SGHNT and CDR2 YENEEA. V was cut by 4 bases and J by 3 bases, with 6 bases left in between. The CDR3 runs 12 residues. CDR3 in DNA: TGTGCCAGCAGCTGGGGGGACACTGAAGCTTTCTTT. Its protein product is CASSWGDTEAFF.

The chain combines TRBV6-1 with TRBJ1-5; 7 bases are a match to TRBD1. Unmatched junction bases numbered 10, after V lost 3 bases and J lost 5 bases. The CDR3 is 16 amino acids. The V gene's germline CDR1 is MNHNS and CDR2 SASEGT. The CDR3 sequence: CASSDYRGPSHQPQHF. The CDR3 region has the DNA TGTGCCAGCAGTGACTACAGGGGACCTTCACATCAGCCCCAGCATTTT.

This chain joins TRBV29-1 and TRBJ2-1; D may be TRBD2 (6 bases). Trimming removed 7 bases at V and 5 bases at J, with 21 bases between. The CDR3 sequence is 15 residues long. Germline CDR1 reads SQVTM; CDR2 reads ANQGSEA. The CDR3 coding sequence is TGCAGCGCTGGAGCGGGTCTTTTGAGGGACAATGAGCAGTTCTTC. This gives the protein CSAGAGLLRDNEQFF.

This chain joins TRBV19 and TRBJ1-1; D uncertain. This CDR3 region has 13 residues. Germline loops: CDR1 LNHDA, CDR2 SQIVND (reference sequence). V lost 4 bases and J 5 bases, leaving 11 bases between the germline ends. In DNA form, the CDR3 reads TGTGCCAGTAGTAGCGGAATGGAAACTGAAGCTTTCTTT. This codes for CASSSGMETEAFF.

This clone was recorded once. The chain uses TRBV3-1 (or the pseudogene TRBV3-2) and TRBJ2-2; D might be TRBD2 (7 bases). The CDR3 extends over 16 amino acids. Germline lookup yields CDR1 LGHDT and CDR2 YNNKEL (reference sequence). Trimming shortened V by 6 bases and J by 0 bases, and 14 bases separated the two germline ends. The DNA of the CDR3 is TGTGCCAGCAGTACAGGGCTAGCGGCGAACACCGGGGAGCTGTTTTTT. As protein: CASSTGLAANTGELFF.

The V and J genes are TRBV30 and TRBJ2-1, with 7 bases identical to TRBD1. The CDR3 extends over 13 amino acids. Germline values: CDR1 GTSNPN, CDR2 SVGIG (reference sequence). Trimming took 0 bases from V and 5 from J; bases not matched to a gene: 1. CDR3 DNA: TGTGCCTGGAGTGTAGGGGGCGACAATGAGCAGTTCTTC. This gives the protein CAWSVGGDNEQFF.

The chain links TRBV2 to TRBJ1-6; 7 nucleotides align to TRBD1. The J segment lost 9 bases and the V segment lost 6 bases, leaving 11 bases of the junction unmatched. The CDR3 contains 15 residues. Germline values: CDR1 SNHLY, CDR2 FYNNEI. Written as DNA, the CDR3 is TGTGCCAGCAGCGTTGACAGGGTTTCGGCTTCACCCCTCCACTTT. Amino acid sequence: CASSVDRVSASPLHF.